The source of this T cell receptor (beta chain) is a study of blood T cells in healthy people across ages (dated by TCRdb to between 2015 and 2016). A note on the overall study: Template switching captured roughly one uniquely barcoded TCR beta cDNA molecule per two T cells in model experiments. The study measured age-related changes in TCR beta repertoire diversity using deep sequencing normalized with unique cDNA molecular identifiers. The donors were split into four age groups: young (average around 15 years), middle-aged (about 40), aged (more than 55) and long-lived (approximately 80). Donors of different ages were randomly distributed across sequencing lanes to avoid experimental bias. Using the same blood draw, the study looked at two additional independent replicas of 1 million unique cDNA reads for two donors, one aged 18 to 30 and the other aged 80 or older.

The roughly 39 donors, aged roughly 6 to 95 years, were systemically healthy Caucasian individuals from Russia. Each donor gave 8 to 10 milliliters of peripheral blood, drawn into EDTA-treated Vacutainer tubes. Ficoll-Paque density-gradient centrifugation was used to isolate PBMCs, with at least 7 million obtained per sample. Trizol reagent was used to extract total RNA from PBMCs, with at least 5.5 micrograms per sample. For every donor, flow cytometry on a PBMC aliquot measured the percentage of naive CD45RAhigh/CD27high T cells. Receptors were amplified or captured by 5' RACE. The sequencer was an Illumina HiSeq 2500. A second PCR of about 7 to 12 cycles was performed with a sample-barcoded 5' primer and a J-beta primer mix. A template-switch 5' adaptor carrying 12 random nucleotides introduced a unique molecular identifier onto each TCR beta cDNA molecule. Each sample yielded at least 3 million CDR3-containing paired-end reads. The Mint cDNA synthesis kit, primed by a TRBC-specific oligonucleotide, was used to synthesize first-strand cDNA from all RNA. Following uracil-DNA glycosylase treatment, a first 18-cycle PCR with universal primers M1SS and BC2_uni_R was performed on all cDNA. On the authors' methods: Each sample was normalized by randomly selecting 1 million high-quality reads, each carrying a distinct molecular identifier. Instead of being binned into consensus sequences, reads with shared molecular identifiers were discarded. MiTCR, set to a Q25 quality threshold and the strictest error-elimination algorithm, was used for CDR3 identification, clonotype clustering and error correction. Lower-bound total TCR beta diversity was estimated with a nonparametric unseen species model using Euler transformation. The raw public data were reprocessed by TCRdb itself: fastp quality trimming at Q25, MiXCR clonotype calling, in-frame beta chains only. Every entry covers one CDR3 protein and lists the most common genes and DNA from its rows. The V and J calls follow TCRdb's processing rather than the paper's. The sample records about 1.6 million distinct CDR3 sequences, about 35% of which are singletons. The ten largest clones add up to around 11% of the sample.

At the junction V is shortened by 5 bases and J by 6 bases; bases outside the gene matches: 5. From cysteine to phenylalanine, the CDR3 is 13 amino acids long. The DNA shown is the 39-base CDR3, in frame from base 1. Via the germline V gene, CDR1 is SGHTA and CDR2 FQGTGA. Results the study describes overall, beyond this receptor: A strong correlation was found between observed TCR beta diversity and the percentage of naive T cells measured by flow cytometry. Because profiling used bulk unsorted PBMCs, naive and antigen-experienced compartments could not be compared conclusively. Donor CMV infection status was unknown, potentially confounding age-related changes in expanded clonotypes. Total diversity estimates from one million sequenced T cells were considered lower bounds and underestimates. Compared with the aged group, the long-lived group had more naive CD4+ T cells, fewer expanded clones and increased TCR diversity, suggesting age selection. As age increased, observed TCR beta diversity per million T cells dropped in a roughly linear way, and a significant reduction was already evident by age about 36.

Only a few counts were recorded for this clonotype. No cognate antigen has been identified for it. Base qualities were left out, and no much larger clone turns up one base away. The TCR originated in a woman aged 30 to 39 in good health. The chain employs TRBV7-3 and TRBJ1-2; 8 of the junction bases match TRBD1. Material for sequencing was blood. The nucleotides read TGTGCCAGCAGCCCACAGGGGGGGAATGGCTACACCTTC. This gives the protein CASSPQGGNGYTF.